These T cell receptor beta chains were read from a single sample in a study of blood T cell repertoires in COVID-19. TCRdb's copy holds only in-frame clones and misses some; the assay was immunoSEQ multiplex PCR. Of just under 60,000 clones listed, almost 80% were seen once; the top ten hold roughly 12%. The sample comprised peripheral blood. These receptor sequences come from a man older than 75 with acute or convalescent COVID-19. CDR3s include the opening cysteine and the closing phenylalanine or tryptophan.

v_gene: TRBV19; j_gene: TRBJ2-1; CDR3aa: CASSIGEGGGADEQFF
v_gene: TRBV27; j_gene: TRBJ2-7; CDR3aa: CASSYKGAYEQYF
v_gene: TRBV11-3; j_gene: TRBJ1-4; CDR3aa: CASSTPRAEGEKLFF
v_gene: TRBV5-5; j_gene: TRBJ1-2; CDR3aa: CASSLRTGPYGYTF
v_gene: TRBV30; j_gene: TRBJ1-2; CDR3aa: CAWSQDRVGGYTF
v_gene: TRBV5-6; j_gene: TRBJ1-2; CDR3aa: CASSFRVGYTF
v_gene: TRBV29-1; j_gene: TRBJ2-5; CDR3aa: CSVADGQETQYF
v_gene: TRBV5-1; j_gene: TRBJ2-3; CDR3aa: CASSLTTLTVTQYF
v_gene: TRBV10-1; j_gene: TRBJ1-3; CDR3aa: CASSGRPGEENTIYF
v_gene: TRBV11-3; j_gene: TRBJ2-7; CDR3aa: CASSFGRGSYEQYF
v_gene: TRBV29-1; j_gene: TRBJ2-1; CDR3aa: CSVGGTSSSYNEQFF
v_gene: TRBV7-6; j_gene: TRBJ1-1; CDR3aa: CASSLSGTNTEAFF
v_gene: TRBV4-1; j_gene: TRBJ2-1; CDR3aa: CASRQTSGGADEQFF
v_gene: TRBV11-3; j_gene: TRBJ1-2; CDR3aa: CASSPGQGAHGYGYTF
v_gene: TRBV19; j_gene: TRBJ2-1; CDR3aa: CASSSRLAGSYNEQFF
v_gene: TRBV10-3; j_gene: TRBJ2-2; CDR3aa: CAISEGRSGGNTGELFF
v_gene: TRBV5-4; j_gene: TRBJ1-2; CDR3aa: CASSAYPGTGYSKDYGYTF
v_gene: TRBV4-1; j_gene: TRBJ2-2; CDR3aa: CASSQDLGQARTGELFF
v_gene: TRBV18; j_gene: TRBJ1-1; CDR3aa: CASSPEQGARGTEAFF
v_gene: TRBV10-3; j_gene: TRBJ1-5; CDR3aa: CAISEGQGAGQPQHF
v_gene: TRBV24-1; j_gene: TRBJ2-1; CDR3aa: CATSDLQTGSRAYFF
v_gene: TRBV15; j_gene: TRBJ2-7; CDR3aa: CATGPGRDSSYEQYF
v_gene: TRBV19; j_gene: TRBJ2-3; CDR3aa: CASSNPSGTDTQYF
v_gene: TRBV5-1; j_gene: TRBJ1-4; CDR3aa: CASRTSGASREKLFF
v_gene: TRBV25-1; j_gene: TRBJ1-4; CDR3aa: CASSDPRTGGSNEKLFF
v_gene: TRBV3-1/TRBV3-2; j_gene: TRBJ1-2; CDR3aa: CASSSRQVNYGYTF
v_gene: TRBV2; j_gene: TRBJ1-1; CDR3aa: CASGGGGNTEAFF
v_gene: TRBV19; j_gene: TRBJ2-7; CDR3aa: CASSAPKRESYEQYF
v_gene: TRBV11-2; j_gene: TRBJ2-1; CDR3aa: CASSPGLYNEQFF
v_gene: TRBV6-5; j_gene: TRBJ1-6; CDR3aa: CASSFTGTANSPLHF
v_gene: TRBV24-1; j_gene: TRBJ2-3; CDR3aa: CATSDRRAASGRQYF
v_gene: TRBV19; j_gene: TRBJ1-2; CDR3aa: CASSSGFFTGYGYTF
v_gene: TRBV24-1; j_gene: TRBJ1-4; CDR3aa: CATSEGGASNEKLFF
v_gene: TRBV6-6; j_gene: TRBJ2-5; CDR3aa: CASSPRDRSRETQYF
v_gene: TRBV3-1/TRBV3-2; j_gene: TRBJ1-1; CDR3aa: CASSQVYGENTEAFF
v_gene: TRBV6-5; j_gene: TRBJ2-2; CDR3aa: CASTRNTGELFF
v_gene: TRBV6-5; j_gene: TRBJ1-2; CDR3aa: CASRVWEQGARGYTF
v_gene: TRBV18; j_gene: TRBJ2-2; CDR3aa: CASSPFDSGELFF
v_gene: TRBV5-4; j_gene: TRBJ2-3; CDR3aa: CASSAGQNTDTQYF
v_gene: TRBV21-1; j_gene: TRBJ1-5; CDR3aa: CASSKALVGSNQPQHF